Listed here are 28 T cell receptor beta chains from one sample, sequenced in a study of cytomegalovirus exposure and HLA in healthy donors. The PCR made use of 60 Vbeta and 13 Jbeta primers. Some clones are missing from TCRdb's copy, which holds only in-frame ones; the method was immunoSEQ multiplex PCR. The sample carries roughly 140,000 clones, 78% recorded once. Sequencing used PBMCs. Receptors originate from a woman aged 40 to 50 in good health and CMV-seropositive.

This clone has just a few counts. The rearrangement uses TRBV7-2 and TRBJ2-3; 7 nucleotides align to TRBD2. V shed 2 bases, J shed 0 bases, and the junction held 11 bases outside the gene matches. CDR3 length: 18 residues. The germline V gene encodes CDR1 SGHTA and CDR2 FQGNSA. CDR3 DNA sequence: TGTGCCAGCAGCTTAATCCCCGGGGGAGCGGGAAGCACAGATACGCAGTATTTT. This translates into CASSLIPGGAGSTDTQYF.

The genes are TRBV9 and TRBJ1-1; no definite D call. This CDR3 is 13 amino acids long. The V gene's germline CDR1 is SGDLS and CDR2 YYNGEE. Deletions cut 0 bases from V and 8 bases from J, with 11 bases between. The CDR3 protein is CASSVEEGGEAFF. The DNA for the CDR3 is TGTGCCAGCAGCGTAGAGGAGGGCGGCGAAGCTTTCTTT.

The chain links TRBV19 to TRBJ2-7; D call uncertain. Germline V gene sequence: CDR1 LNHDA, CDR2 SQIVND (reference sequence). Trimming cost V 4 bases and J 2 bases, with 12 bases left between them. This CDR3 has 14 amino acids. The CDR3 DNA sequence: TGTGCCAGTAGTAGGGCAGTTACCACCTACGAGCAGTACTTC. Translating it yields CASSRAVTTYEQYF.

The CDR3 coding sequence is TGTGCCAGCAGCTTAGGGGCAGGAAATGAAAAACTGTTTTTT. This encodes CASSLGAGNEKLFF. The chain recombines TRBV7-2 with TRBJ1-4, with D uncertain. The V end lost 1 base, the J end lost 5 bases, and 8 bases lay between the germline ends. Germline-derived CDR1 and CDR2 are SGHTA and FQGNSA. The CDR3 extends over 14 amino acids.

This sequence joins TRBV6-1 and TRBJ2-7; 8 bases map to TRBD2. V lost 4 bases and J lost 3; bases outside the gene matches: 8. The CDR3 sequence is 15 residues long. In germline, CDR1 is MNHNS, CDR2 SASEGT. The CDR3 spells CASSALRSGSYEQYF. The CDR3 DNA is TGTGCCAGCAGTGCGCTGAGAAGCGGGAGCTACGAGCAGTACTTC.

As to this clone: Other DNA variants within this sample encode the same CDR3. V usage is TRBV15 and J usage is TRBJ2-3; 11 bases line up with TRBD2. Germline CDR1 and CDR2: LNHNV and YYDKDF (reference sequence). The CDR3 consists of 16 residues. V gave up 1 base and J gave up 0 bases; unmatched junction bases: 0. The CDR3 sequence is CATSRGLAGSTDTQYF. The CDR3 DNA sequence: TGTGCCACCAGCAGAGGACTAGCGGGAAGCACAGATACGCAGTATTTT.

The chain employs TRBV28 and TRBJ2-3; 11 nucleotides align to TRBD2. The trim removed 2 bases at V and 6 bases at J, leaving 7 bases unmatched. The germline CDR1 and CDR2 sequences are MDHEN and SYDVKM. CDR3 length equals 16 residues. CDR3 in DNA: TGTGCCAGCAGTTTAGTCGGGACTAGCGGAATCGATACGCAGTATTTT. Protein product: CASSLVGTSGIDTQYF.

The V call is TRBV11-2, the J call TRBJ2-5; 9 positions match TRBD1. The end of the DNA is better explained by TRBJ2-7, so the J call may be wrong. CDR1 SGHAT and CDR2 FQNNGV come from the germline V gene. The length of the CDR3 is 15 residues. The CDR3, as DNA: TGTGCCAGCAGCCACCCTCCGGGACAGGGTACCGAGCAGTACTTC. It translates to CASSHPPGQGTEQYF.

This clone was picked up a small number of times. This sequence joins TRBV11-3 and TRBJ2-7, with a possible D match to TRBD2 (6 bases). The CDR3 contains 12 residues. V gave up 5 bases and J gave up 4 bases, with 9 bases separating them. The germline gives CDR1 SGHNT, CDR2 YENEEA. CDR3 nucleotides: TGTGCCAGCAGCCCTAGCGCGTACGAGCAGTACTTC. Residues: CASSPSAYEQYF.

V and J are TRBV2 and TRBJ2-3; tentative D call: TRBD1 (5 bases). Deletions cut 6 bases from V and 5 bases from J, with 15 bases between. This CDR3 region has 14 residues. Germline V gene sequence: CDR1 SNHLY, CDR2 FYNNEI. The DNA of the CDR3 is TGTGCCAGCAGCGCGACATGGGGCGAAGATACGCAGTATTTT. As protein: CASSATWGEDTQYF.

The count of this clone is one. The CDR3 nucleotides read TGTGCCAGTAGTATAGGGTCCCACAGGGGTCCTAACTATGGCTACACCTTC. As protein: CASSIGSHRGPNYGYTF. V gene TRBV19 combines with J gene TRBJ1-2, with 7 bases that match TRBD1. V gave up 1 base and J gave up 0 bases; unmatched junction bases: 8. Germline CDR1 is LNHDA and CDR2 is SQIVND (reference sequence). CDR3 size: 17 residues.

The J gene is TRBJ1-3, the V gene TRBV2, with 7 bases lining up with TRBD1. Germline V gene sequence: CDR1 SNHLY, CDR2 FYNNEI. The CDR3 length is 13 residues. After removal of 9 bases from V and 4 bases from J, the junction contained 6 bases not matched to a gene. The CDR3 spells CASSTGEGNTIYF. CDR3 sequence (DNA): TGTGCCAGTTCCACAGGGGAGGGAAACACCATATATTTT.

V gene TRBV27 combines with J gene TRBJ2-7; 10 bases map to TRBD2. Germline V gene lookup returns CDR1 MNHEY and CDR2 SMNVEV (reference sequence). The length of the CDR3 is 16 residues. Germline trimming cut 3 bases from V and 2 bases from J; bases unmatched to any gene: 7. In nucleotides, the CDR3 is TGTGCCAGCAGTTTGAAGCGGGAGGGCCTCGCCTACGAGCAGTACTTC. Translating it yields CASSLKREGLAYEQYF.

This clone was seen a handful of times. The V call is TRBV29-1, the J call TRBJ2-1; D gene uncertain. The CDR3 sequence is 11 residues long. Looked up from germline, CDR1 is SQVTM and CDR2 is ANQGSEA. With 4 bases removed from V and 6 bases from J, the gap between germline ends came to 7 bases. Written as DNA, the CDR3 is TGCAGCGTTGGCCGAGGCAATGAGCAGTTCTTC. It yields the protein CSVGRGNEQFF.

This rearrangement joins TRBV30 to TRBJ2-1; TRBD2 agrees at 10 bases. The length of the CDR3 is 15 residues. Germline lookup yields CDR1 GTSNPN and CDR2 SVGIG (reference sequence). Trimming removed 2 bases from V and 5 bases from J; junction bases left unmatched: 6. The CDR3 reads CAWSRSGRAHNEQFF. The CDR3 coding sequence is TGTGCCTGGAGTAGAAGCGGGAGGGCCCACAATGAGCAGTTCTTC.

This chain connects TRBV18 to TRBJ2-1, with D perhaps matching TRBD1 (6 bases). V shed 2 bases and J shed 8 bases, with 13 bases lying between them. CDR1 KGHSH and CDR2 LQKENI come from the germline V gene. The CDR3 has 14 amino acids. The CDR3 sequence: CASSPGARGDEQFF. As DNA, the CDR3 is TGTGCCAGCTCACCAGGGGCCAGGGGCGATGAGCAGTTCTTC.

The chain couples TRBV7-2 to TRBJ2-7, with a weak D call TRBD2 (5 bases). CDR1 and CDR2 from the germline V gene are SGHTA and FQGNSA. The CDR3 runs 16 residues. V gave up 1 base and J gave up 3 bases, with 16 bases separating them. The CDR3: CASSLGASLDYYEQYF. The DNA of the CDR3 is TGTGCCAGCAGCTTAGGGGCTAGCTTAGATTACTACGAGCAGTACTTC.

This clone was counted a few times. The chain combines TRBV19 with TRBJ2-7, with TRBD1 matching 7 bases. Germline CDR1 LNHDA, CDR2 SQIVND (reference sequence). Losses at the gene ends were 5 bases for V and 2 bases for J; bases not matched to a gene: 12. The CDR3 is 16 residues long. The CDR3 loop is CASSSRPGQPPYEQYF. CDR3 bases: TGTGCCAGTAGTTCCCGACCGGGACAGCCCCCCTACGAGCAGTACTTC.

A note on this clone: Different DNA sequences within this sample yield the same CDR3. V is TRBV5-1 and J is TRBJ2-7; D is ambiguous. The V end lost 3 bases, the J end lost 4 bases, and 5 bases lay between the germline ends. Germline V gene data show CDR1 as SGHRS and CDR2 as YFSETQ. This CDR3 is built from 11 residues. The CDR3 nucleotides read TGCGCCAGCAGCTCCCTTTACGAGCAGTACTTC. This codes for CASSSLYEQYF.

The genes are TRBV30 and TRBJ2-5; D ambiguous. Trimming shortened V by 3 bases and J by 2 bases, and 10 bases separated the two germline ends. Per germline, CDR1 GTSNPN and CDR2 SVGIG (reference sequence). This CDR3 has 13 amino acids. The CDR3 here is CAWSVLFQETQYF. The CDR3 bases are TGTGCCTGGAGCGTTTTGTTTCAAGAGACCCAGTACTTC.

This sequence joins TRBV28 and TRBJ2-3, with D possibly TRBD2 on 6 matching bases. The CDR3 contains 16 residues. Deletions cut 1 base from V and 0 bases from J, with 11 bases between. The germline gives CDR1 MDHEN, CDR2 SYDVKM. CDR3 residues: CASSLSAGRSTDTQYF. The CDR3 coding sequence is TGTGCCAGCAGTTTATCGGCGGGGCGGAGCACAGATACGCAGTATTTT.

This chain links TRBV4-1 with TRBJ2-5; TRBD2 agrees at 8 bases. The CDR3 contains 15 residues. V shed 4 bases, J shed 3 bases, and the junction held 7 bases outside the gene matches. Germline V gene lookup returns CDR1 MGHRA and CDR2 YSYEKL. CDR3 bases: TGCGCCAGCAGCCGAACCGGGAGGGCAGAAGAGACCCAGTACTTC. It is translated as CASSRTGRAEETQYF.

The J gene is TRBJ2-3, the V gene TRBV2, with TRBD2 matching over 13 bases. The CDR3 is 15 residues long. Trimming removed 6 bases from V and 6 bases from J; junction bases left unmatched: 6. CDR1 and CDR2 from the germline V gene are SNHLY and FYNNEI. The CDR3 loop is CASRGQLAGGDTQYF. CDR3 bases: TGTGCCAGCAGGGGACAACTAGCGGGAGGGGATACGCAGTATTTT. Full variable domain (outside the CDR3, taken from reference TRBV2 and TRBJ2-3): EPEVTQTPSHQVTQMGQEVILRCVPISNHLYFYWYRQILGQKVEFLVSFYNNEISEKSEIFDDQFSVERPDGSNFTLKIRSTKLEDSAMYFCASRGQLAGGDTQYFGPGTRLTVL.

This chain connects TRBV5-1 to TRBJ2-1, with D perhaps TRBD2 (5 bases). The germline V gene encodes CDR1 SGHRS and CDR2 YFSETQ. Trimming left V 2 bases short and J 4 bases short, with 13 bases between. This CDR3 contains 15 residues. The chain's CDR3 is CASSFSGEGYNEQFF. In DNA, the CDR3 is TGCGCCAGCAGCTTCAGCGGAGAGGGTTACAATGAGCAGTTCTTC. The variable domain in full, with the rest retrieved from reference TRBV5-1 and TRBJ2-1, is KAGVTQTPRYLIKTRGQQVTLSCSPISGHRSVSWYQQTPGQGLQFLFEYFSETQRNKGNFPGRFSGRQFSNSRSEMNVSTLELGDSALYLCASSFSGEGYNEQFFGPGTRLTVL.

The chain uses TRBV2 and TRBJ1-1; D is possibly TRBD1 (6 bases). The V end lost 5 bases, the J end lost 4 bases, and 8 bases lay between the germline ends. Germline lookup yields CDR1 SNHLY and CDR2 FYNNEI. The CDR3 has 12 amino acids. CDR3 protein: CASSMGATEAFF. The DNA of the CDR3 is TGTGCCAGCAGTATGGGGGCCACTGAAGCTTTCTTT.

This chain joins TRBV18 and TRBJ2-7, with 11 bases identical to TRBD2. This CDR3 comprises 15 residues. The V gene end was trimmed by 3 bases and the J gene end by 0 bases; junction bases not matched to a gene: 1. Germline V lookup: CDR1 KGHSH, CDR2 LQKENI. CDR3 bases: TGTGCCAGCTCACCGGGACTAGCGGTCTCCTACGAGCAGTACTTC. The encoded protein is CASSPGLAVSYEQYF.

This clone showed up just once. The gene calls are TRBV6-5 and TRBJ2-7, with a possible D match to TRBD2 (7 bases). V was clipped by 0 bases and J by 2 bases, with 14 bases between them. From germline, CDR1 is MNHEY and CDR2 SVGAGI. The CDR3 has 16 amino acids. The CDR3, as DNA: TGTGCCAGCAGTTACTCGGGGGGGCCTGGAACCTACGAGCAGTACTTC. This encodes CASSYSGGPGTYEQYF.

This clone occurred a few times. This rearrangement joins TRBV6-5 to TRBJ1-1, with TRBD1 as a possible D gene (5 bases). Germline values: CDR1 MNHEY, CDR2 SVGAGI. Deletions cut 2 bases from V and 3 bases from J, with 13 bases between. CDR3 length equals 15 residues. CDR3 nucleotides: TGTGCCAGCAGTTACGAAGGAACAGGTGACACTGAAGCTTTCTTT. It yields the protein CASSYEGTGDTEAFF.